The entry below describes one T cell receptor (beta chain). What it binds is not known. This sample is drawn from a study of shared clonotypes between healthy human individuals. Study background: There were three CD4 naive, three CD4 memory, two CD8 naive and one CD8 memory plates per donor.

The germline V gene has CDR1 MDHEN and CDR2 SYDVKM. The V and J ends lost 3 bases and 10 bases respectively, with 10 bases between them. The CDR3 sequence is 12 residues long. In replicate PCRs of sorted subsets, around 200 ng DNA, about 29,000 T cell genomes, was used. The table came from immunoSEQ multiplex PCR; TCRdb's copy has only in-frame clones and leaves some out. The profile shows approximately 320,000 clones, 74% of them singletons. Study conclusions and caveats: Lower generation probabilities were found for non-shared clonotypes than for those shared by all four donors. The small donor group covered limited genetic and exposure diversity.

Specimen: memory CD4+ T cells sorted from blood. Subset here: CD45RA-negative fraction. The TCR sequence derives from a man aged 30-40 years in good health. This rearrangement joins TRBV28 to TRBJ1-5; possible D gene TRBD1, 6 bases. CDR3 protein: CASSFQQGPQHF. In DNA form, the CDR3 reads TGTGCCAGCAGTTTCCAACAGGGACCCCAGCATTTT.